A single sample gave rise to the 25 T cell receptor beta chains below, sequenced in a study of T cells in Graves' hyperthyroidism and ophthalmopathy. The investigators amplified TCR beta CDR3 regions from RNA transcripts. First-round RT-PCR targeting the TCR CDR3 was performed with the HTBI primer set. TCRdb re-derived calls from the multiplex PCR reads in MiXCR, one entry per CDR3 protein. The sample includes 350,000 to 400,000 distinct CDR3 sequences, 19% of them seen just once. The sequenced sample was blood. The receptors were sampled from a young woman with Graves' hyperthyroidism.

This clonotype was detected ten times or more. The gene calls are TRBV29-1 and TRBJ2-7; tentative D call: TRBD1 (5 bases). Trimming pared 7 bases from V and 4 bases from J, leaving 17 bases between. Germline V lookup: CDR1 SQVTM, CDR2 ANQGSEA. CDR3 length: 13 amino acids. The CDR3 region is CSAGALSPYEQYF. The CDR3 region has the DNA TGCAGCGCTGGGGCCCTTAGCCCATACGAGCAGTACTTC.

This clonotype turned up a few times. CDR3: CATSRGSKGGFKNIQYF. The CDR3 bases are TGTGCCACCAGCAGAGGTTCCAAGGGGGGGTTCAAAAACATTCAGTACTTC. The V and J genes are TRBV15 and TRBJ2-4; the D gene is possibly TRBD2 (7 bases). The germline V and J ends were trimmed by 1 base and 3 bases, with 16 bases remaining between them. The germline gives CDR1 LNHNV, CDR2 YYDKDF (reference sequence). This CDR3 contains 17 residues.

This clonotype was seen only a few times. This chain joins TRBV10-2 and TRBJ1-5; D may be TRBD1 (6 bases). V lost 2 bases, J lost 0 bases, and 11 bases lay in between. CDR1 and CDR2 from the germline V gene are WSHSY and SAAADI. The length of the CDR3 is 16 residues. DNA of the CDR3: TGCGCCAGCAGTGAGAGGACAGAAAATAGCAATCAGCCCCAGCATTTT. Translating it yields CASSERTENSNQPQHF.

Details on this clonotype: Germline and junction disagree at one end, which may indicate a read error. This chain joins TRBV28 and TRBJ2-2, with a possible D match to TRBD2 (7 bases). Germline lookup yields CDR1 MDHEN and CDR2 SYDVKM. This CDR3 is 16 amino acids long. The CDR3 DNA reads TGTGCCAGCAGTTCCCCTGGGGGGGGCGGAACCGGGGAGCTGTGTTTT. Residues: CASSSPGGGGTGELCF.

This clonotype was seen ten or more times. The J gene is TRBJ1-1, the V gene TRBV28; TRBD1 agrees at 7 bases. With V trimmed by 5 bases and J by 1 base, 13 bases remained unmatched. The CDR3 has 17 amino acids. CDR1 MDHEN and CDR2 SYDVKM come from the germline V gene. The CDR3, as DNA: TGTGCCAGCAGTCAGGGGGGGGCGGCCGACCCGAACACTGAAGCTTTCTTT. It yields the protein CASSQGGAADPNTEAFF.

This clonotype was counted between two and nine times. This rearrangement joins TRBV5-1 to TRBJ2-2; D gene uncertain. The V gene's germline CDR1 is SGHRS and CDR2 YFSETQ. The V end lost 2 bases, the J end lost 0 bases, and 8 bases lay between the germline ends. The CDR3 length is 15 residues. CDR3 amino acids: CASSFYDPNTGELFF. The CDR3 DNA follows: TGCGCCAGCAGCTTTTATGATCCGAACACCGGGGAGCTGTTTTTT.

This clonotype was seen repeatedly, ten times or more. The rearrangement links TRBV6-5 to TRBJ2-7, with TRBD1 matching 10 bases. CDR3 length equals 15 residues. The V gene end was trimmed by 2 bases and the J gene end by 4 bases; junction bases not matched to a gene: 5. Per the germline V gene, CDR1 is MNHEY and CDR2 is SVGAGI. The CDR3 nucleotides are TGTGCCAGCAGTTACACCGGGACAGGGGAGTACGAGCAGTACTTC. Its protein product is CASSYTGTGEYEQYF.

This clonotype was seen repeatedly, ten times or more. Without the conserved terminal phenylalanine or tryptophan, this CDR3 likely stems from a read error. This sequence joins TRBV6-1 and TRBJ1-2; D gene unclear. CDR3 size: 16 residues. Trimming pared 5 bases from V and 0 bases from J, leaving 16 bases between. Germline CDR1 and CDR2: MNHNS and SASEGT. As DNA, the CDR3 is TGTGCCAGCAGTCCCCGTCACCTCCCGTCTAACTATGGCTACACCCTC. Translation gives CASSPRHLPSNYGYTL.

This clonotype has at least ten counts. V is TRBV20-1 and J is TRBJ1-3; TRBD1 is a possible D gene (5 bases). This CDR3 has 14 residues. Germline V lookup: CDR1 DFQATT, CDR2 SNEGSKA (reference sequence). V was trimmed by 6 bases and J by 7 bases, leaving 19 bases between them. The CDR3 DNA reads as TGCAGTGCCCCCACCAGCAGGGATGGGAACACCATATATTTT. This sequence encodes CSAPTSRDGNTIYF.

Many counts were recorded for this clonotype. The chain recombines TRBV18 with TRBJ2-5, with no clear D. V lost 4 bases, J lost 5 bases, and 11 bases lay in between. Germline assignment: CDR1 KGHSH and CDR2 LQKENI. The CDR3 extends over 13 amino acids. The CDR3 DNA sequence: TGTGCCAGCTCACACCCGACCGAGGAGACCCAGTACTTC. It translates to CASSHPTEETQYF.

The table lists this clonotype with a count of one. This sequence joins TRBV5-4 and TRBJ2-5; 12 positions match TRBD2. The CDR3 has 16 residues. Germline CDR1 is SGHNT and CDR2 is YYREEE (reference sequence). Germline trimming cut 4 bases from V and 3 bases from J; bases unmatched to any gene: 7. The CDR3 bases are TGTGCCAGCAGCAGGTCTAGCGGGAGGGCCGAAGAGACCCAGTACTTC. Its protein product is CASSRSSGRAEETQYF.

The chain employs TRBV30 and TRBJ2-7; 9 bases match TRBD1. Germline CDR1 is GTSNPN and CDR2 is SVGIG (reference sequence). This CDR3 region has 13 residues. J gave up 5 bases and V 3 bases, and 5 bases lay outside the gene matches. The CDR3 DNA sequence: TGTGCCTGGAGCCGGGACAGGGTGGACGAGCAGTACTTC. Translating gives CAWSRDRVDEQYF.

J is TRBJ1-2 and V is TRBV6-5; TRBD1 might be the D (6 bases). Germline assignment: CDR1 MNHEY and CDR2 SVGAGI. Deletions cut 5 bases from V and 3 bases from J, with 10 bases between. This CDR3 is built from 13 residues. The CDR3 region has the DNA TGTGCCAGCAGTACTCGACAGGACTATGGCTACACCTTC. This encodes CASSTRQDYGYTF.

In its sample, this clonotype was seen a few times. The CDR3 sequence is CASSTGEGVNTEAFF. DNA for the CDR3: TGTGCCAGCTCCACCGGGGAGGGAGTCAACACTGAAGCTTTCTTT. The chain has TRBV18 and TRBJ1-1; D is uncertain. Germline loops: CDR1 KGHSH, CDR2 LQKENI. V gave up 6 bases and J gave up 2 bases, with 16 bases separating them. The CDR3 has 15 amino acids.

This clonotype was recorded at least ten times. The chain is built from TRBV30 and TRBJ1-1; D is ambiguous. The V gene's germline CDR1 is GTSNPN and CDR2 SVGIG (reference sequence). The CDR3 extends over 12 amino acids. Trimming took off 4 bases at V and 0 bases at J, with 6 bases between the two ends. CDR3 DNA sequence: TGTGCCTGGACAGGTCTGAACACTGAAGCTTTCTTT. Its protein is CAWTGLNTEAFF. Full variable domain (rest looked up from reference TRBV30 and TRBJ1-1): SQTIHQWPATLVQPVGSPLSLECTVEGTSNPNLYWYRQAAGRGLQLLFYSVGIGQISSEVPQNLSASRPQDRQFILSSKKLLLSDSGFYLCAWTGLNTEAFFGQGTRLTVV.

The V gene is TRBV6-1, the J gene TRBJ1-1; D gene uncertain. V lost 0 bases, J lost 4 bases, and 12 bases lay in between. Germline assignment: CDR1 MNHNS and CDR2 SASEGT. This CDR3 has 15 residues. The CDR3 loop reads CASSEAEFGSTEAFF. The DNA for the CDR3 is TGTGCCAGCAGTGAAGCGGAGTTTGGGAGCACTGAAGCTTTCTTT.

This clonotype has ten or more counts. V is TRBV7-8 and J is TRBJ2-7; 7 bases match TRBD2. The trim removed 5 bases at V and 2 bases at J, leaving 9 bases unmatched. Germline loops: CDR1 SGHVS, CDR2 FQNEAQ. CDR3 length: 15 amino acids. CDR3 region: CASSLRLALAYEQYF. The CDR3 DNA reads TGTGCCAGCAGCCTCCGACTAGCCTTGGCCTACGAGCAGTACTTC.

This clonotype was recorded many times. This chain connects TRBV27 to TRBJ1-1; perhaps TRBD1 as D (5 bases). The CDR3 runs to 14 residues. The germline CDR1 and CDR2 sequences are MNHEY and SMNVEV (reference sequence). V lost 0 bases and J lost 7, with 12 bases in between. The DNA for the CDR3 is TGTGCCAGCAGTTTATCTCAGACAGTACGTGAAGCTTTCTTT. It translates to CASSLSQTVREAFF.

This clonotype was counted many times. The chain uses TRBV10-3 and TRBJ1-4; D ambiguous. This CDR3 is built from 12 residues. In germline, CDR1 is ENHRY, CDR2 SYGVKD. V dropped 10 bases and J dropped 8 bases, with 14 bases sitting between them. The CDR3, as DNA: TGTGCCACCGGGGAACCTAGGGAAAAACTGTTTTTT. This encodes CATGEPREKLFF.

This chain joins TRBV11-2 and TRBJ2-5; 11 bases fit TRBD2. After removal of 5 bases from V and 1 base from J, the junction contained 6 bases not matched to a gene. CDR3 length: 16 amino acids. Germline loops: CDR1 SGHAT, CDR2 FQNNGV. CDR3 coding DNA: TGTGCCAGCAGCGCCAATAGCGGGGGGGGCCAAGAGACCCAGTACTTC. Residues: CASSANSGGGQETQYF.

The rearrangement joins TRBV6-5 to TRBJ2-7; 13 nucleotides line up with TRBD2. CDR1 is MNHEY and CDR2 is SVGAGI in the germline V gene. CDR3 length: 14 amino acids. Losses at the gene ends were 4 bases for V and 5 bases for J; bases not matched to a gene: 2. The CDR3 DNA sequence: TGTGCCAGCAGTTCGGGACTAGCGGGAAACGAGCAGTACTTC. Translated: CASSSGLAGNEQYF.

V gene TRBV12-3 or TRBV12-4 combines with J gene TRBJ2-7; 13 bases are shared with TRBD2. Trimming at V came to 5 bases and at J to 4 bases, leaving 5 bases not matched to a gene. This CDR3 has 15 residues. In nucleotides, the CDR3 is TGTGCCAGCAGTCGGACTAGCGGGAGTGGGTACGAGCAGTACTTC. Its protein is CASSRTSGSGYEQYF.

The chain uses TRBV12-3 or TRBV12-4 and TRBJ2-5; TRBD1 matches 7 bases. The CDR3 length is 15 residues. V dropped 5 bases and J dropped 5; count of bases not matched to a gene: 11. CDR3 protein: CASSIKTGLRETQYF. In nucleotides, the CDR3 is TGTGCCAGCAGTATAAAGACAGGGTTGCGGGAGACCCAGTACTTC.

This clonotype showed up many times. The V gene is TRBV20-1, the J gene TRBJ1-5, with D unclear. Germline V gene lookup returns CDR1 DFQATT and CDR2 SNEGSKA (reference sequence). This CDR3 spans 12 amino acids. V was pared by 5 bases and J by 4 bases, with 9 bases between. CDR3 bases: TGCAGTGCTTGGACGGGGAATCAGCCCCAGCATTTT. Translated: CSAWTGNQPQHF.

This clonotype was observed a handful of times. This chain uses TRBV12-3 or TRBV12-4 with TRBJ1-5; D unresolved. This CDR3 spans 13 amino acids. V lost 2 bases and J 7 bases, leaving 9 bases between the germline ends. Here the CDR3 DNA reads TGTGCCAGCAGTTTATGGGGAGGGCAGCCCCAGCATTTT. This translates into CASSLWGGQPQHF.